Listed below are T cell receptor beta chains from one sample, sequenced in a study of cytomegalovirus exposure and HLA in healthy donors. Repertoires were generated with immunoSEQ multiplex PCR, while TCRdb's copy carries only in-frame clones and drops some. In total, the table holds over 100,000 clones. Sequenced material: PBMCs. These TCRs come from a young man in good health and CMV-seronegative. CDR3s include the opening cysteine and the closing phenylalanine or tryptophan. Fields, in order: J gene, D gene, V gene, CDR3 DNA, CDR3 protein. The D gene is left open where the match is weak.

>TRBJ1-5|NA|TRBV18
TGTGCCAGCTCACCCAATTCAGGGTTAGGGAATCAGCCCCAGCATTTT
CASSPNSGLGNQPQHF
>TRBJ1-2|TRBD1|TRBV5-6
TGTGCCAGCAGCGTAGGACAGGACGGCTACACCTTC
CASSVGQDGYTF
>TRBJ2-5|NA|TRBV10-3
TGTGCCATCAACAAAGACTTGTCCCAAGAGACCCAGTACTTC
CAINKDLSQETQYF
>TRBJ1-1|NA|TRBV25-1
TGTGCCAGCAGTGAATTTGTCGGAGGGGAAGCTTTCTTT
CASSEFVGGEAFF
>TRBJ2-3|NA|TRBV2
TGTGCCAGCAGTACCGGAACAGGGTTAAGGACAGATACGCAGTATTTT
CASSTGTGLRTDTQYF
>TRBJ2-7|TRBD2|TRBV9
TGTGCCAGCAGCGCATTTCGGGATTTGAGAGCGGGAGGGGAGCAGTACTTC
CASSAFRDLRAGGEQYF
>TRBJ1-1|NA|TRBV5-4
TGTGCCAGCAGCGACGGGATCCGGGGGAACACTGAAGCTTTCTTT
CASSDGIRGNTEAFF
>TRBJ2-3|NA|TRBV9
TGTGCCAGCAGCGTAAGGGGGGAGGGAGAGACAGATACGCAGTATTTT
CASSVRGEGETDTQYF
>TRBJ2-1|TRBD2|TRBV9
TGTGCCAGCAGCATTGCGGGGGGGCCGGGCAATGAGCAGTTCTTC
CASSIAGGPGNEQFF
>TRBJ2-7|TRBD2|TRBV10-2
TGCGCCAGCAGTGAGTCAGAGCGGGGGTCCTCCTACGAGCAGTACTTC
CASSESERGSSYEQYF
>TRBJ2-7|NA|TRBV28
TGTGCCAGCAGTTTGGGTGACAGACACTACGAGCAGTACTTC
CASSLGDRHYEQYF
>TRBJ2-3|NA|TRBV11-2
TGTGCCAGCAGCTTTGGCCAGGGTGGAGATACGCAGTATTTT
CASSFGQGGDTQYF
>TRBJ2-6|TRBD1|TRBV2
TGTGCCAGCAGCCGTTCACAGGGGACTGGGGCCAACGTCCTGACTTTC
CASSRSQGTGANVLTF
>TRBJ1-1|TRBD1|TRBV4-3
TGCGCCAGCGGAAGGACAGGGATGGCTGAAGCTTTCTTT
CASGRTGMAEAFF
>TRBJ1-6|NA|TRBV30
TGTGCCTGGAGTGTAAGCAGGCAAGGGGTACCCCTCCACTTT
CAWSVSRQGVPLHF
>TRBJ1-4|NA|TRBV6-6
TGTGCCAGCAGTGCGGAGGGTGAAAAACTGTTTTTT
CASSAEGEKLFF
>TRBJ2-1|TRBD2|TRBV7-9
TGTGCCAGCAGTCCCCCCGCTAGCGGGGGGCGGAGCTCCTACAATGAGCAGTTCTTC
CASSPPASGGRSSYNEQFF
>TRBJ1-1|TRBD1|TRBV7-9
TGTGCCAGCAGCTTGGGGCAGGGGGCAGCTGAAGCTTTCTTT
CASSLGQGAAEAFF
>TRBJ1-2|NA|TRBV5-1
TGCGCCAGCAGCTCGGAGACAGTCCAAGAAGGCTACACCTTC
CASSSETVQEGYTF
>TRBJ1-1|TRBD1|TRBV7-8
TGTGCCAGCAGCCCCGGACAGGGGGTAATAATCACTGAAGCTTTCTTT
CASSPGQGVIITEAFF
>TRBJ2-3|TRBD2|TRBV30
TGTGCCTGGAAGGGGACTAGCGACGATACGCAGTATTTT
CAWKGTSDDTQYF
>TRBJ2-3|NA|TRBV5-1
TGCGCCAGCAGCTTGGGATCGGGACTTCTCACAGATACGCAGTATTTT
CASSLGSGLLTDTQYF
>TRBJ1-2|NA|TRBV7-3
TGTGCCAGCAGCCCAGGAGGGAGCAATAACTATGGCTACACCTTC
CASSPGGSNNYGYTF
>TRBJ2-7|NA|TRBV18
TGTGCCAGCTCCCCATCCGCCCTCGCGGGCGAGCAGTACTTC
CASSPSALAGEQYF